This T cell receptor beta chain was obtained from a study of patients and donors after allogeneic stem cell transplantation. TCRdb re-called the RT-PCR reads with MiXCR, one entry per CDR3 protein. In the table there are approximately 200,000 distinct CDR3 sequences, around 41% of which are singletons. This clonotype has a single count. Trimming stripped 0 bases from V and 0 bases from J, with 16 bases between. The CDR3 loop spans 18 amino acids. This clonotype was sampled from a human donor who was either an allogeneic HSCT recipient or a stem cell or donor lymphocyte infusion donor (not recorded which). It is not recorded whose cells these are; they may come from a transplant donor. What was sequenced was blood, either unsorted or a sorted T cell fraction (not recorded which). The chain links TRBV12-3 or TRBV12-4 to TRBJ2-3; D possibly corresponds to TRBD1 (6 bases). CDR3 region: CASSLALPGHPSTDTQYF. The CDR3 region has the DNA TGTGCCAGCAGTTTAGCGTTACCGGGACACCCTAGCACAGATACGCAGTATTTT.